A selection of T cell receptor beta chains follows, all from one sample in a study of blood T cells in healthy people across ages. Each CDR3 protein gets one entry after TCRdb re-called the 5' RACE reads with MiXCR. The data contain 1.5 million to 2 million distinct CDR3 sequences, roughly 27% of them seen just once; the ten biggest clones take up about 7.7%. What was sequenced was blood. These receptors originate from a woman in her 30s in good health. Both conserved end residues are part of each CDR3. A D gene is named only where the DNA matches it firmly. Not all rows give a size; the values are once, few, many and, for expanded clones, a class.

v_call,d_call,clone_size,j_call,cdr3_nt,cdr3_aa
TRBV24-1,TRBD2,NA,TRBJ2-1,TGTGCCACCGGCCCCGGGGGGACTGGGAATGAGCAGTTCTTC,CATGPGGTGNEQFF
TRBV29-1,TRBD1,once,TRBJ2-7,TGCAGCGTAGCAAGGGACAGCCTCTACGAGCAGTACTTC,CSVARDSLYEQYF
TRBV12-3/TRBV12-4,NA,few,TRBJ2-1,TGTGCCAGCTGCCAGGTGGGCAGCTGGAAGAATGAGCAGTTCTTC,CASCQVGSWKNEQFF
TRBV24-1,TRBD1,NA,TRBJ2-7,TGTGCCACCAGTGATCCCGGGACAGGAGGCGGCGAGCAGTACTTC,CATSDPGTGGGEQYF
TRBV19,NA,once,TRBJ2-5,TGTGCCAGTAGTCCCCTTGGGGTAACCCAAGAGACCCAGTACTTC,CASSPLGVTQETQYF
TRBV11-3,TRBD2,NA,TRBJ2-1,TGTGCCAGCAGCCTTAGCGGGGTTCGGGGTGAGCAGTTCTTC,CASSLSGVRGEQFF
TRBV24-1,NA,many,TRBJ2-7,TGTGCCACCGGGGGGACAAACTACGAGCAGTACTTC,CATGGTNYEQYF
TRBV7-2,NA,few,TRBJ1-2,TGTGCCAGCAGCGGGGCAGGGAGCTATGGCTACACCTTC,CASSGAGSYGYTF
TRBV7-2,TRBD1,NA,TRBJ2-5,TGTGCCAGCGCCGAGGACAGGGTCGAAGAGACCCAGTACTTC,CASAEDRVEETQYF
TRBV20-1,NA,few,TRBJ1-1,TGCAGTGCTAGAGGGTCGGGCCCAGCTGAAGCTTTCTTT,CSARGSGPAEAFF
TRBV6-1,NA,once,TRBJ2-7,TGTGCCAGCAGTAGGAGGGGGGGTAACAATGAGCAGTACTTC,CASSRRGGNNEQYF
TRBV10-1,TRBD1,NA,TRBJ2-4,TGCGCCAGCAGTCCATACCGGACAGGGGGCAACATTCAGTACTTC,CASSPYRTGGNIQYF
TRBV6-6,TRBD1,NA,TRBJ2-7,TGTGCCAGCAGTCCCACAGGGGGGATGGACGAGCAGTACTTC,CASSPTGGMDEQYF
TRBV4-3,NA,few,TRBJ2-7,TGCGCCAGCAGCCAGGAAGCCGTCAGGGGAGGGTTCGAGCAGTACTTC,CASSQEAVRGGFEQYF
TRBV2,TRBD1,many,TRBJ2-6,TGTGCCAGCAGTCTGACAGGGGGGTCCTCTGGGGCCAACGTCCTGACTTTC,CASSLTGGSSGANVLTF
TRBV6-1,NA,NA,TRBJ2-3,TGTGCCAGCAGTGAAGAAACAGGGTTGGTAGATACGCAGTATTTT,CASSEETGLVDTQYF
TRBV9,NA,NA,TRBJ1-2,TGTGCCAGCAGTGGACCGAATCCCCACCACTACACCTTC,CASSGPNPHHYTF
TRBV2,TRBD2,NA,TRBJ2-7,TGTGCCAGCAGTGGACTAGCGGGCATCTCCTACGAGCAGTACTTC,CASSGLAGISYEQYF
TRBV29-1,NA,few,TRBJ2-7,TGCAGCGTTTATAGGGTCCCGGACGAGCAGTACTTC,CSVYRVPDEQYF
TRBV15,TRBD2,few,TRBJ2-3,TGTGCCACCAGCAGAGAGACTAGCGGTCGGAGCTCGCAGTATTTT,CATSRETSGRSSQYF
TRBV7-2,NA,NA,TRBJ2-7,TGTGCCAGCAGCTTAGAGTGGGCAGGGGCATACGAGCAGTACTTC,CASSLEWAGAYEQYF
TRBV12-5,TRBD2,many,TRBJ2-1,TGTGCTAATGGTTCGGAGCGGGGTTCCGATGAGCAGTTCTTC,CANGSERGSDEQFF
TRBV20-1,NA,NA,TRBJ2-3,TGCAGTGCTAGTGCAGGGATGAGCACAGATACGCAGTATTTT,CSASAGMSTDTQYF